A selection of T cell receptor beta chains follows, all from one sample in a study of cytotoxic CD8 clonotypes in ibrutinib-treated CLL. Assay: immunoSEQ multiplex PCR; the TCRdb copy retains only in-frame clones and omits some. This sample carries tens of thousands of clones, approximately 71% of them seen once, and the ten largest clones take about 40%. The sample was PBMCs, taken after 12 months of ibrutinib treatment. The origin of the receptors is a human donor with chronic lymphocytic leukemia. Both conserved end residues are part of each CDR3. The D gene is left open where the match is weak. Some rows have no size entry. The others give once, few or many, or a class for an expanded clone.

CDR3nt: TGCAGCGTCATGACAGGAAACACTGAAGCTTTCTTT; CDR3aa: CSVMTGNTEAFF; j_gene: TRBJ1-1; abundance: -; v_gene: TRBV29-1; d_gene: -
CDR3nt: TGTGCCAGCAGTGAAGCGGGGGTGCGGCCCCAGCATTTT; CDR3aa: CASSEAGVRPQHF; j_gene: TRBJ1-5; abundance: -; v_gene: TRBV28; d_gene: -
CDR3nt: TGTGCCAGCAGCGCCCAGCCTGCGGATACGCAGTATTTT; CDR3aa: CASSAQPADTQYF; j_gene: TRBJ2-3; abundance: -; v_gene: TRBV7-3; d_gene: -
CDR3nt: TGTGCCTGGAGCGGAGGACGGGCATTTGGAATGGGACTCTCTGGAAACACCATATATTTT; CDR3aa: CAWSGGRAFGMGLSGNTIYF; j_gene: TRBJ1-3; abundance: -; v_gene: TRBV30; d_gene: -
CDR3nt: TGTGCTAGTGGTTTGGCGGACAGCCAGCGAGACGAGCAGTACTTC; CDR3aa: CASGLADSQRDEQYF; j_gene: TRBJ2-7; abundance: -; v_gene: TRBV12-5; d_gene: -
CDR3nt: TGTGCCAGCAGCTTAGGCGAGGAAGATACGCAGTATTTT; CDR3aa: CASSLGEEDTQYF; j_gene: TRBJ2-3; abundance: few; v_gene: TRBV11-3; d_gene: -
CDR3nt: TGTGCCACCAGCAGAGGGACCCTTGAAAAACTGTTTTTT; CDR3aa: CATSRGTLEKLFF; j_gene: TRBJ1-4; abundance: -; v_gene: TRBV15; d_gene: -
CDR3nt: TGTGCTAGCAGCTTAGCAGGCGGGTTCACAGATACGCAGTATTTT; CDR3aa: CASSLAGGFTDTQYF; j_gene: TRBJ2-3; abundance: -; v_gene: TRBV7-7; d_gene: -
CDR3nt: TGTGCCAGTAGTACCCAAGGGACAGGGGGCTATGAGCAGTTCTTC; CDR3aa: CASSTQGTGGYEQFF; j_gene: TRBJ2-1; abundance: -; v_gene: TRBV19; d_gene: TRBD1
CDR3nt: TGTGCCAGTAGTATGGCCCAGGGGGGTACTGAAAAACTGTTTTTT; CDR3aa: CASSMAQGGTEKLFF; j_gene: TRBJ1-4; abundance: -; v_gene: TRBV19; d_gene: TRBD1
CDR3nt: TGTGCCAGCAGTCCAACAAAGCGGGGAGCTTTCTTT; CDR3aa: CASSPTKRGAFF; j_gene: TRBJ1-1; abundance: -; v_gene: TRBV6-6; d_gene: -
CDR3nt: TGCAGCGCCGGACAGACTGGAAACACCATATATTTT; CDR3aa: CSAGQTGNTIYF; j_gene: TRBJ1-3; abundance: once; v_gene: TRBV29-1; d_gene: -
CDR3nt: TGTGCCATCAGTGATTTATTTTGGCAGGACTCTGGAAACACCATATATTTT; CDR3aa: CAISDLFWQDSGNTIYF; j_gene: TRBJ1-3; abundance: -; v_gene: TRBV10-3; d_gene: -
CDR3nt: TGTGCCAGCAGCTTAGGTGGTGGGCGGGAGGATGAGCAGTTCTTC; CDR3aa: CASSLGGGREDEQFF; j_gene: TRBJ2-1; abundance: once; v_gene: TRBV11-2; d_gene: TRBD2
CDR3nt: TGCGCCAGCAGCTTCCAAGATACGCAGTATTTT; CDR3aa: CASSFQDTQYF; j_gene: TRBJ2-3; abundance: -; v_gene: TRBV5-1; d_gene: -
CDR3nt: TGCGCCAGCAGCTCAAGCGGAGCTAGCACAGATACGCAGTATTTT; CDR3aa: CASSSSGASTDTQYF; j_gene: TRBJ2-3; abundance: -; v_gene: TRBV4-1; d_gene: -
CDR3nt: TGTGCCAGCAGCCCTACGTCTGCAGGGGTGGGCACAGATACGCAGTATTTT; CDR3aa: CASSPTSAGVGTDTQYF; j_gene: TRBJ2-3; abundance: -; v_gene: TRBV5-4; d_gene: -
CDR3nt: TGTGCCAGCAGCCACACAGGGGCCGCTGGCTACACCTTC; CDR3aa: CASSHTGAAGYTF; j_gene: TRBJ1-2; abundance: few; v_gene: TRBV11-2; d_gene: TRBD1
CDR3nt: TGTGCCAGCAGTACAGAACTAGCGGGAGGGACGGATACGCAGTATTTT; CDR3aa: CASSTELAGGTDTQYF; j_gene: TRBJ2-3; abundance: -; v_gene: TRBV2; d_gene: TRBD2
CDR3nt: TGTGCCAGCAGTGCGAGACTAGCTGCTAGTAATGAGCAGTTCTTC; CDR3aa: CASSARLAASNEQFF; j_gene: TRBJ2-1; abundance: -; v_gene: TRBV6-1; d_gene: TRBD2
CDR3nt: TGTGCCAGCAGTTCCCAAACAGGGTCGCCCTACGAGCAGTACTTC; CDR3aa: CASSSQTGSPYEQYF; j_gene: TRBJ2-7; abundance: -; v_gene: TRBV6-5; d_gene: -
CDR3nt: TGTGCCAGCAGCGCGGAACAGCGCACAGATACGCAGTATTTT; CDR3aa: CASSAEQRTDTQYF; j_gene: TRBJ2-3; abundance: once; v_gene: TRBV9; d_gene: -
CDR3nt: TGTGCCAGCAGCTTTGGACACCACTCATCCTACGAGCAGTACTTC; CDR3aa: CASSFGHHSSYEQYF; j_gene: TRBJ2-7; abundance: -; v_gene: TRBV9; d_gene: -
CDR3nt: TGTGCCAGCAGCTTGGTGGGGTCTGGGGTCAATGAGCAGTTCTTC; CDR3aa: CASSLVGSGVNEQFF; j_gene: TRBJ2-1; abundance: once; v_gene: TRBV5-5; d_gene: -
CDR3nt: TGTGCCAGTAGTATAGAGGCCAGCTACGAGCAGTACTTC; CDR3aa: CASSIEASYEQYF; j_gene: TRBJ2-7; abundance: -; v_gene: TRBV19; d_gene: -
CDR3nt: TGTGCCAGCAGAAGGACCACCGGCCCGCAGTATTTT; CDR3aa: CASRRTTGPQYF; j_gene: TRBJ2-3; abundance: -; v_gene: TRBV13; d_gene: -
CDR3nt: TGTGCCAGCAGCTTGTCTCTGAACATTCAGTACTTC; CDR3aa: CASSLSLNIQYF; j_gene: TRBJ2-4; abundance: -; v_gene: TRBV7-2; d_gene: -
CDR3nt: TGTGCCAGCAGTTTACTCTCCGGGTCCGGCTACACCTTC; CDR3aa: CASSLLSGSGYTF; j_gene: TRBJ1-2; abundance: few; v_gene: TRBV27; d_gene: -
CDR3nt: TGTGCCAGCAGCTGGTACCTCCGGACAGGGCACGAGCAGTACTTC; CDR3aa: CASSWYLRTGHEQYF; j_gene: TRBJ2-7; abundance: few; v_gene: TRBV5-6; d_gene: TRBD1
CDR3nt: TGCGCCAGCAGCCGGGGGGGGGACCTGAACACCGGGGAGCTGTTTTTT; CDR3aa: CASSRGGDLNTGELFF; j_gene: TRBJ2-2; abundance: -; v_gene: TRBV5-1; d_gene: TRBD2
CDR3nt: TGCGCCAGCAGCCCTGGACTCGGGAGCGGCTCCTACAATGAGCAGTTCTTC; CDR3aa: CASSPGLGSGSYNEQFF; j_gene: TRBJ2-1; abundance: -; v_gene: TRBV5-1; d_gene: -
CDR3nt: TGTGCCAGCAGCCCCCAGAGGTCAGATACGCAGTATTTT; CDR3aa: CASSPQRSDTQYF; j_gene: TRBJ2-3; abundance: -; v_gene: TRBV7-3; d_gene: -
CDR3nt: TGCAGCGTTGGGCCAGGTTCTTACGAGCAGTACTTC; CDR3aa: CSVGPGSYEQYF; j_gene: TRBJ2-7; abundance: -; v_gene: TRBV29-1; d_gene: -
CDR3nt: TGTGCCAGCTCATCACGGGACAGTAGTTCAGGGGAGCAGTACTTC; CDR3aa: CASSSRDSSSGEQYF; j_gene: TRBJ2-7; abundance: -; v_gene: TRBV18; d_gene: TRBD1
CDR3nt: TGTGCCAGCAGTTTATTCCGGGACAGACCATACGAGCAGTACTTC; CDR3aa: CASSLFRDRPYEQYF; j_gene: TRBJ2-7; abundance: -; v_gene: TRBV27; d_gene: TRBD1
CDR3nt: TGTGCCAGCAGCCTGTATGAGCAGTTCTTC; CDR3aa: CASSLYEQFF; j_gene: TRBJ2-1; abundance: -; v_gene: TRBV7-9; d_gene: -
CDR3nt: TGCAGCGTTGTTGGATGGGCCGGGACCCAGTACTTC; CDR3aa: CSVVGWAGTQYF; j_gene: TRBJ2-5; abundance: -; v_gene: TRBV29-1; d_gene: -
CDR3nt: TGTGCCAGTAGTTTCCGGGACAGGGGACGGAATCAGCCCCAGCATTTT; CDR3aa: CASSFRDRGRNQPQHF; j_gene: TRBJ1-5; abundance: few; v_gene: TRBV19; d_gene: TRBD1
CDR3nt: TGTGCCAGCAGTACGACTAGCGGAACCTACAATGAGCAGTTCTTC; CDR3aa: CASSTTSGTYNEQFF; j_gene: TRBJ2-1; abundance: -; v_gene: TRBV28; d_gene: TRBD2
CDR3nt: TGCGCCAGCAGCTCAGAACCAGCGGGCCAAGAGACCCAGTACTTC; CDR3aa: CASSSEPAGQETQYF; j_gene: TRBJ2-5; abundance: -; v_gene: TRBV5-1; d_gene: -
CDR3nt: TGTGCCAGCAGTAGACCGGGACTCAACCAAGAGACCCAGTACTTC; CDR3aa: CASSRPGLNQETQYF; j_gene: TRBJ2-5; abundance: -; v_gene: TRBV28; d_gene: -